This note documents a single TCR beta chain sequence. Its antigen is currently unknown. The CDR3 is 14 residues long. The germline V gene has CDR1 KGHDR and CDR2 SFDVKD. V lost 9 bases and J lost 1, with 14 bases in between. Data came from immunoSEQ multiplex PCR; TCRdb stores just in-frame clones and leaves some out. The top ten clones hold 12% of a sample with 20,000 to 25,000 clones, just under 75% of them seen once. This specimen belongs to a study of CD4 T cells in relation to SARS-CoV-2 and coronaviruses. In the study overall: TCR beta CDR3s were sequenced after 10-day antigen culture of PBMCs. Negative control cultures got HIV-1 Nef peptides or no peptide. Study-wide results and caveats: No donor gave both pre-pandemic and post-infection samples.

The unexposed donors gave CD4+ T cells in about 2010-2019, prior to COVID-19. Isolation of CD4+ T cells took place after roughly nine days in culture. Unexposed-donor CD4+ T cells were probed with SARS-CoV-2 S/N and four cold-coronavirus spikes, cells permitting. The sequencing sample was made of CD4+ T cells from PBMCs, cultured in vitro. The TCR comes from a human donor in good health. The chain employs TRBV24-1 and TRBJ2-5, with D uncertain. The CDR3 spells CATPVSPLQETQYF. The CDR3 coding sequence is TGTGCCACCCCAGTCTCGCCCCTCCAAGAGACCCAGTACTTC.